This T cell receptor (beta chain) stems from a study of Ad26.COV2.S vaccination and SARS-CoV-2 variants. Study findings and constraints: Vaccinees displayed broader spike-specific TCR repertoires than placebo recipients.

This clone was found once. Its antigen is undetermined. Clones were sequenced by immunoSEQ multiplex PCR, and TCRdb holds only the in-frame ones, with some missing. Counted here are roughly 400,000 clones, around 89% occurring once; the ten biggest clones make up 1.9%. Treatment in this sample: about 20 received Ad26.COV2.S at low or high dose, single or two shots; 5 received placebo; per-sample allocation not given. At day 63 after the first vaccine or placebo injection, samples were drawn. This sample comprised peripheral blood, obtained in a trial of Ad26.COV2.S vaccine versus placebo. This receptor was obtained from a person aged 18-60 years who received the Ad26.COV2.S COVID-19 vaccine or a placebo.

The CDR3, as DNA: TGTGCCAGCAGCTTACGCTCAGCAACTAATGAAAAACTGTTTTTT. Protein sequence: CASSLRSATNEKLFF. The chain links TRBV11-2 to TRBJ1-4; D is uncertain. V lost 2 bases and J 0 bases, leaving 7 bases between the germline ends. Germline-derived CDR1 and CDR2 are SGHAT and FQNNGV. This CDR3 is built from 15 residues.